One sample yielded the 5 T cell receptor beta chains listed below, sequenced in a study of T cell responses to AZD1222 COVID-19 vaccine. Only in-frame clones appear in the TCRdb table, and some are missing; sequencing was by immunoSEQ multiplex PCR. This table holds around 110,000 clones, 85% to 95% found once. Sample: peripheral blood, taken on day 0 of AZD1222 vaccination. These receptors were taken from an adult in good health.

The genes are TRBV23-1 and TRBJ1-5; the D gene is possibly TRBD1 (5 bases). TRBV23-1 qualifies as an ORF whose function is uncertain. This CDR3 is 18 amino acids long. Trimming removed 3 bases from V and 7 bases from J, with 25 bases in between. DNA for the CDR3: TGCGCCAGCAGTCAGCGAAGCCCCGGGACGTCGGAGGGACAGCCCCAGCATTTT. Translation gives CASSQRSPGTSEGQPQHF.

The rearrangement uses TRBV28 and TRBJ2-7, with D tentatively TRBD1 or TRBD2 (5 bases each). V gave up 4 bases and J gave up 6 bases, with 19 bases separating them. The germline CDR1 and CDR2 sequences are MDHEN and SYDVKM. This CDR3 region has 15 residues. The DNA of the CDR3 is TGTGCCAGCAGTTCCCCCGGGGCTCGGGCGGGCGAGCAGTACTTC. This encodes CASSSPGARAGEQYF.

This clone appeared once. The rearrangement links TRBV9 to TRBJ2-3; D remains unclear. The V and J ends lost 0 bases and 4 bases respectively, with 12 bases between them. Germline V CDR1 and CDR2: SGDLS, YYNGEE. The CDR3 contains 15 residues. In DNA form, the CDR3 reads TGTGCCAGCAGCGTAGCGGCAGGTTCGGCAGATACGCAGTATTTT. Translation gives CASSVAAGSADTQYF.

J is TRBJ1-5 and V is TRBV7-6, with TRBD1 as a possible D gene (5 bases). Germline CDR1 is SGHVS and CDR2 is FNYEAQ. V lost 5 bases, J lost 2 bases, and 16 bases lay in between. This CDR3 contains 16 residues. CDR3 nucleotide sequence: TGTGCCAGCAGCCCCGGGCCGTCGGGGGGCAATCAGCCCCAGCATTTT. The encoded protein is CASSPGPSGGNQPQHF. The full variable domain, rest sourced from reference TRBV7-6 and TRBJ1-5, is GAGVSQSPRYKVTKRGQDVALRCDPISGHVSLYWYRQALGQGPEFLTYFNYEAQQDKSGLPNDRFSAERPEGSISTLTIQRTEQRDSAMYRCASSPGPSGGNQPQHFGDGTRLSIL.

This chain joins TRBV12-5 and TRBJ1-3; the match to TRBD1 covers 8 bases. Germline V gene lookup returns CDR1 LGHNT and CDR2 FRNRAP. J lost 3 bases, V lost 0 bases, and 7 bases had no gene match. This CDR3 has 17 amino acids. The CDR3 loop reads CASGLVRADRVGNTIYF. The CDR3 nucleotides read TGTGCTAGTGGTTTGGTACGTGCGGACAGGGTTGGAAACACCATATATTTT.